The present TCR beta chain was sequenced within a study of T cell responses to AZD1222 COVID-19 vaccine. The study's findings and limits: Samples come after the peak T cell response, not at day 14. Baseline antibody screening turned up just a handful of seropositive AZD1222 recipients. White British people made up most donors, females outnumbered males, and clonal diversity was possibly underestimated. Dominant CD4 TCR responses targeted spike regions 160-218 and 743-854.

Trimming cost V 6 bases and J 9 bases, with 12 bases left between them. CDR3 length: 12 amino acids. Per the germline V gene, CDR1 is SNHLY and CDR2 is FYNNEI. Sequencing was performed with immunoSEQ multiplex PCR; in TCRdb, only in-frame clones are kept and a portion is missing. The sample contains over 70,000 clones, just over 85% of which appear only once. This clone was found many times. The antigen remains unidentified. This chain links TRBV2 with TRBJ1-5; D unresolved. The specimen was peripheral blood, collected on day 0 of MenACWY control vaccination. This receptor was obtained from an adult in good health. This chain's CDR3 is CASRGSLGPQHF. The DNA of the CDR3 is TGTGCCAGCAGAGGCAGCCTCGGGCCCCAGCATTTT. Full variable domain (outside the CDR3, taken from reference TRBV2 and TRBJ1-5): EPEVTQTPSHQVTQMGQEVILRCVPISNHLYFYWYRQILGQKVEFLVSFYNNEISEKSEIFDDQFSVERPDGSNFTLKIRSTKLEDSAMYFCASRGSLGPQHFGDGTRLSIL.